This entry is about one TCR beta chain. The data derive from a study of CD8 T cells in Susac syndrome. CDR1 and CDR2 (germline): LGHDT, YNNKEL (reference sequence). The V gene end was trimmed by 4 bases and the J gene end by 7 bases; junction bases not matched to a gene: 6. The CDR3 extends over 13 amino acids. Sequencing of TCR beta covered CD8+ and CD4+ T cells obtained from blood. It was with random hexamers that roughly 0.45 to 1 ug RNA was reverse transcribed. With immunoSEQ multiplex PCR, TCR beta CDR3 was amplified across 54 Vbeta and 13 Jbeta. MiXCR, run by TCRdb on the immunoSEQ multiplex PCR reads, gives a single entry per CDR3 protein. The data contain 95,000 to 150,000 distinct CDR3 sequences, roughly 94% of them singletons.

The clonotype was recovered from a human donor with Susac syndrome. The chain combines TRBV3-1 with TRBJ1-1; 7 bases are a match to TRBD1. The material sequenced was CD8+ T cells from PBMCs. For the CDR3, the DNA is TGTGCCAGCAGCCGCGAGGGACAGATTGAAGCTTTCTTT. It translates to CASSREGQIEAFF.